The rows below give T cell receptor beta chains drawn from one sample of a study of T cell changes during pregnancy in multiple sclerosis. TCRdb's copy holds only in-frame clones and misses some; the assay was immunoSEQ multiplex PCR. The repertoire holds about 20,000 clones, with about 88% as singletons. Source: CD8+ T cells from peripheral blood mononuclear cells, taken in the third trimester of pregnancy. All receptors derive from a female donor in good health, enrolled as a control in a pregnancy study. CDR3s leave out the opening cysteine and the closing phenylalanine or tryptophan. D genes are given only for firm matches. The size field is filled for only some rows; it gives once, few, many or a size class.

d_call j_call clone_size v_call cdr3_aa
NA TRBJ2-7 NA TRBV7-9 ASSPGTSRYEQY
TRBD1 TRBJ2-7 once TRBV11-2 ASSHGQGGSYEQY
NA TRBJ2-7 NA TRBV7-8 ASSSRYRATNEQY
NA TRBJ2-5 once TRBV4-1 ASSKGVTETQY
NA TRBJ1-1 NA TRBV25-1 ASSDGGIAEAF
TRBD2 TRBJ2-1 NA TRBV5-6 ASSSGLAPYNEQF
TRBD1 TRBJ2-2 NA TRBV28 ASSYQGDTGELF
TRBD2 TRBJ2-3 NA TRBV27 ASSLGTSGTDTQY
TRBD1 TRBJ1-1 large TRBV9 ASRDRGVGFVRTEAF
NA TRBJ2-1 few TRBV7-2 ASSLGLSYNEQF
TRBD2 TRBJ2-1 NA TRBV5-1 ASSLGGLAGPYNEQF
TRBD2 TRBJ2-4 once TRBV5-4 ASSLGLAGGNIQY
TRBD1 TRBJ1-2 NA TRBV25-1 ASSPRQGYGYT
TRBD2 TRBJ2-5 NA TRBV7-8 ASSYGLAGVGQETQY
NA TRBJ1-3 NA TRBV28 ASSGGGGSGNTIY
TRBD2 TRBJ2-5 NA TRBV7-9 ASSPTSGGLATQY
NA TRBJ2-1 few TRBV7-9 ASSLDREAEQF
TRBD1 TRBJ1-1 NA TRBV7-9 ASSPGTDSEAF
NA TRBJ2-7 NA TRBV5-1 ASSQGSGEQY
NA TRBJ2-7 NA TRBV2 ASSESRRQVSYEQY